The following is a T cell receptor beta chain sequence with its context. Its matching antigen is unknown. These data come from a study of PD-1 blockade in classical Hodgkin lymphoma. Study-level information: It was nivolumab at 3 mg/kg, given intravenously every 2 weeks, that patients received.

General study points: Nothing has yet pinned down what causes the repertoire differences, possibly disease activity or prior therapy. At C4D1, TCR diversity had climbed significantly for CD4+ cells, though not for CD8+ cells. Diversity similar to that of newly diagnosed patients was seen at baseline in complete responders.

The assay was immunoSEQ multiplex PCR, and TCRdb's table has in-frame clones only and misses some. The sample contains roughly 13,000 clones, approximately 91% of which appear only once. Each patient relapsed following autologous stem cell transplantation, and prior brentuximab vedotin exposure differed. This clonotype was obtained from a human donor with classical Hodgkin lymphoma. Sample: peripheral blood mononuclear cells (PBMCs), taken at baseline.

The chain's CDR3 is CASSQVFGNIQYF. CDR3 coding DNA: TGCGCCAGCAGCCAAGTTTTTGGAAACATTCAGTACTTC. The V gene is TRBV4-1, the J gene TRBJ2-4, with no clear D. The CDR3 has 13 residues. V was pared by 1 base and J by 6 bases, with 7 bases between. Germline V gene lookup returns CDR1 MGHRA and CDR2 YSYEKL.